One and the same sample provided the 17 T cell receptor beta chains below, sequenced in a study of blood T cell repertoires in COVID-19. Data came from immunoSEQ multiplex PCR; TCRdb stores just in-frame clones and leaves some out. Here the sample spans around 140,000 clones, approximately 84% being singletons. The sequenced sample consisted of peripheral blood. These receptors originate from a man aged 55-75 years with acute or convalescent COVID-19.

A few counts support this clone. The rearrangement joins TRBV14 to TRBJ1-5, with D uncertain. The CDR3 has 13 amino acids. V was trimmed by 1 base and J by 9 bases, leaving 10 bases between them. Germline lookup yields CDR1 SGHDN and CDR2 FVKESK. DNA of the CDR3: TGTGCCAGCAGCCAAGGAGGAAGAGGGCCCCAGCATTTT. Its translation: CASSQGGRGPQHF.

The chain carries TRBV19 and TRBJ2-7; 10 bases are shared with TRBD1. Germline values: CDR1 LNHDA, CDR2 SQIVND (reference sequence). Trimming cost V 8 bases and J 4 bases; bases outside gene matches: 2. The CDR3 loop spans 12 amino acids. The CDR3 reads CASGDRGYEQYF. CDR3 nucleotide sequence: TGTGCCAGTGGGGACAGGGGATACGAGCAGTACTTC.

The chain couples TRBV19 to TRBJ2-1, with 11 bases matching TRBD1. CDR1 LNHDA and CDR2 SQIVND come from the germline V gene (reference sequence). After removal of 4 bases from V and 7 bases from J, the junction contained 6 bases not matched to a gene. This CDR3 is 15 amino acids long. The CDR3 DNA is TGTGCCAGTAGTAATATTGGACAGGGGGCAAATGAGCAGTTCTTC. Residues: CASSNIGQGANEQFF.

The chain links TRBV30 to TRBJ1-2; D may be TRBD1 (6 bases). Germline V gene data show CDR1 as GTSNPN and CDR2 as SVGIG (reference sequence). The ends were cut back, 7 bases at V and 1 base at J, with 13 bases in the middle. The CDR3 covers 13 residues. CDR3 nucleotide sequence: TGTGCCTACCGGGACACCCATAACTATGGCTACACCTTC. Amino acids: CAYRDTHNYGYTF.

The chain combines TRBV6-5 with TRBJ1-5; D not certain. V lost 7 bases to trimming and J lost 0 bases, with 10 bases between them. Germline CDR1 and CDR2: MNHEY and SVGAGI. The length of the CDR3 is 14 residues. CDR3 loop: CASTPSHSNQPQHF. Written as DNA, the CDR3 is TGTGCCAGCACGCCGAGCCATAGCAATCAGCCCCAGCATTTT.

The rearrangement uses TRBV19 and TRBJ1-4, with 9 bases that match TRBD1. The CDR3 is 18 amino acids. Germline V gives CDR1 LNHDA, CDR2 SQIVND (reference sequence). V lost 9 bases to trimming and J lost 0 bases; unmatched junction nucleotides: 14. The CDR3 DNA reads TGTGCCAGGACAAATACCGGGACAGGGCTCTCAACTAATGAAAAACTGTTTTTT. This codes for CARTNTGTGLSTNEKLFF.

The chain carries TRBV6-4 and TRBJ1-2; D is perhaps TRBD1 (5 bases). With 6 bases removed from V and 7 bases from J, the gap between germline ends came to 15 bases. The CDR3 consists of 13 residues. The germline V gene has CDR1 MRHNA and CDR2 SNTAGT. CDR3 in amino acids: CASRERGAGGYTF. In DNA form, the CDR3 reads TGTGCCAGCAGGGAGAGGGGAGCGGGTGGCTACACCTTC.

The chain employs TRBV2 and TRBJ1-5, with 10 bases aligning to TRBD1. From germline, CDR1 is SNHLY and CDR2 FYNNEI. This CDR3 is built from 14 residues. Germline trimming cut 6 bases from V and 2 bases from J; bases unmatched to any gene: 1. The CDR3 DNA is TGTGCCAGCAGAGGGACAGGGGGCAATCAGCCCCAGCATTTT. Residues: CASRGTGGNQPQHF.

This chain joins TRBV5-4 and TRBJ2-3; 12 bases are a match to TRBD2. The ends lost 4 bases at V and 6 bases at J; junction bases unmatched: 12. CDR1 and CDR2 from the germline V gene are SGHNT and YYREEE (reference sequence). The CDR3 is made up of 17 amino acids. CDR3 residues: CASSPSGLAGGRDTQYF. The CDR3, as DNA: TGTGCCAGCAGCCCCAGTGGGCTAGCGGGGGGGCGCGATACGCAGTATTTT.

This rearrangement joins TRBV19 to TRBJ2-1; TRBD2 matches at 12 bases. Looked up from germline, CDR1 is LNHDA and CDR2 is SQIVND (reference sequence). CDR3 length equals 15 residues. J lost 7 bases, V lost 4 bases, and 5 bases had no gene match. CDR3 region: CASSTTGLAGNEQFF. CDR3 DNA sequence: TGTGCCAGTAGTACCACAGGACTAGCGGGAAATGAGCAGTTCTTC.

This chain connects TRBV5-1 to TRBJ1-1, with D possibly matching TRBD1 (6 bases). The CDR3 runs to 13 residues. Per the germline V gene, CDR1 is SGHRS and CDR2 is YFSETQ. V shed 3 bases and J shed 1 base, with 7 bases lying between them. CDR3 amino acids: CASSSTGNTEAFF. The CDR3, as DNA: TGCGCCAGCAGCTCGACAGGGAACACTGAAGCTTTCTTT.

The chain couples TRBV30 to TRBJ2-7; TRBD2 might be the D (6 bases). Trimming removed 1 base from V and 5 bases from J, with 12 bases in between. The CDR3 loop spans 13 amino acids. Germline CDR1 and CDR2: GTSNPN and SVGIG (reference sequence). For the CDR3, the DNA is TGTGCCTGGAGTGGATCGCTAGCGAACGAGCAGTACTTC. Amino acid sequence: CAWSGSLANEQYF.

This chain uses TRBV19 with TRBJ1-1; perhaps TRBD1 as D (6 bases). The germline CDR1 and CDR2 sequences are LNHDA and SQIVND (reference sequence). V was cut by 3 bases and J by 4 bases, with 12 bases left in between. CDR3 length equals 14 residues. The CDR3 sequence: CASSMYRAATEAFF. The CDR3 bases are TGTGCCAGTAGTATGTACAGGGCTGCCACTGAAGCTTTCTTT.

The V gene is TRBV15, the J gene TRBJ1-6; D is undetermined. Germline V CDR1 and CDR2: LNHNV, YYDKDF (reference sequence). V lost 5 bases, J lost 7 bases, and 15 bases lay in between. The CDR3 has 15 amino acids. The CDR3 is CATSRHSVTNSPLHF. CDR3 sequence (DNA): TGTGCCACCAGCCGACACTCGGTGACAAATTCACCCCTCCACTTT.

This chain connects TRBV19 to TRBJ1-2, with 7 bases that match TRBD1. The trim removed 6 bases at V and 10 bases at J, leaving 17 bases unmatched. The CDR3 runs 15 residues. Germline CDR1 reads LNHDA; CDR2 reads SQIVND (reference sequence). CDR3 DNA sequence: TGTGCCAGTAGCCGGACAGGAGGCCACGGTGATGACTACACCTTC. This encodes CASSRTGGHGDDYTF.

Here the CDR3 DNA reads TGTGCCACCAGTGATGGTTTCAGGGGCCCAAATTCCTATGGCTACACCTTC. Protein: CATSDGFRGPNSYGYTF. The chain is built from TRBV24-1 and TRBJ1-2, with D tentatively TRBD1 (6 bases). CDR1 and CDR2 (germline): KGHDR, SFDVKD. The length of the CDR3 is 17 residues. With 3 bases removed from V and 4 bases from J, the gap between germline ends came to 20 bases.

The chain couples TRBV7-2 to TRBJ2-2; TRBD1 aligns across 7 bases. Looked up from germline, CDR1 is SGHTA and CDR2 is FQGNSA. The CDR3 length is 17 residues. The junction had 11 bases not matched to a gene; V was cut back by 3 bases and J by 4 bases. CDR3 in DNA: TGTGCCAGCAGCTTCGGTCCGCGACAGGGTGGCACCGGGGAGCTGTTTTTT. Its translation is CASSFGPRQGGTGELFF.